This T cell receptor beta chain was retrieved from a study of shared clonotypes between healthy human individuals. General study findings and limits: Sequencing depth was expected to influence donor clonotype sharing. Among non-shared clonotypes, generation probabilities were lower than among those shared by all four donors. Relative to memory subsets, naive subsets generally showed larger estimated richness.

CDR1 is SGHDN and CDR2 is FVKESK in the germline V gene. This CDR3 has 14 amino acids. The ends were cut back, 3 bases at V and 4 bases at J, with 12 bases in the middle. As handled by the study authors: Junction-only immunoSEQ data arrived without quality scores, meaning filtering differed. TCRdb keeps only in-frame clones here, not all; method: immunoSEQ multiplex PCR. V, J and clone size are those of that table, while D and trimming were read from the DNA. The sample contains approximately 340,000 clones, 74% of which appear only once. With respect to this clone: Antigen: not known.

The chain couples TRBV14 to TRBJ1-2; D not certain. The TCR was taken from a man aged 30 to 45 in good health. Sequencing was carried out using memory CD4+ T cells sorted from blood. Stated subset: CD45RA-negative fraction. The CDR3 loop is CASSQSRQLYGYTF. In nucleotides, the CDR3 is TGTGCCAGCAGCCAGAGCCGTCAGCTCTATGGCTACACCTTC.